What follows describes a single TCR beta chain. The data belong to a study of CD8+CD57+ T cells in acquired aplastic anemia. Genomic DNA, serving as template, underwent TCR beta VDJ and CDR3 profiling. TCRdb used MiXCR to reprocess the reads, holding one entry per CDR3 protein. This sample has about 160,000 distinct CDR3 sequences, with 71% found just once. CD8+CD57+ cell expansion, shown by flow cytometry, had occurred in the patients selected for sequencing. This TCR was sampled from a human donor with aplastic anemia. What was sequenced was sorted CD4+, CD8+, or CD8+CD57+ T cells (not recorded which) from PBMCs.

CDR3 sequence: CASSLPDSGSPLHF. CDR3 in DNA: TGTGCCAGCAGCTTACCCGATAGCGGGTCACCCCTCCACTTT. V usage is TRBV7-2 and J usage is TRBJ1-6, with D uncertain. The CDR3 loop spans 14 amino acids. Deletions cut 2 bases from V and 10 bases from J, with 12 bases between. Germline V CDR1 and CDR2: SGHTA, FQGNSA.